The entry below describes one T cell receptor (beta chain). The CDR3 runs 15 residues. Germline CDR1 MDHEN, CDR2 SYDVKM. After removal of 3 bases from V and 3 bases from J, the junction contained 8 bases not matched to a gene. Sequencing used immunoSEQ multiplex PCR; TCRdb keeps in-frame clones, though not all of them. Of 250,000 to 300,000 clones detected, more than 65% appear once; the ten largest clones hold roughly 13%. The data were taken from a study of control samples from healthy donors and cancer patients. The sample was PBMCs. The chain has TRBV28 and TRBJ2-7; the match to TRBD2 covers 7 bases. This TCR derives from a woman aged 55-70 years with lung cancer. This CDR3 is CASSLYASGYYEQYF. The CDR3 DNA reads as TGTGCCAGCAGTTTGTACGCTAGCGGCTACTACGAGCAGTACTTC.